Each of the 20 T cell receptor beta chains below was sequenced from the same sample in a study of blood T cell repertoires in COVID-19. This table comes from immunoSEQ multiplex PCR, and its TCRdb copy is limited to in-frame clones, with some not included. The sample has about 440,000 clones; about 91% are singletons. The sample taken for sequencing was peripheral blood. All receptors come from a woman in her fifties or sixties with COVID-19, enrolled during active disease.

The CDR3 loop is CASSQVSSASTDTQYF. In DNA form, the CDR3 reads TGTGCCAGCAGCCAAGTTTCCAGCGCTAGCACAGATACGCAGTATTTT. The rearrangement uses TRBV4-2 and TRBJ2-3; D ambiguous. Germline V gene data show CDR1 as LGHNA and CDR2 as YNFKEQ. This CDR3 region has 16 residues. The V gene lost 1 base and the J gene lost 0 bases, with 11 bases spanning the gap.

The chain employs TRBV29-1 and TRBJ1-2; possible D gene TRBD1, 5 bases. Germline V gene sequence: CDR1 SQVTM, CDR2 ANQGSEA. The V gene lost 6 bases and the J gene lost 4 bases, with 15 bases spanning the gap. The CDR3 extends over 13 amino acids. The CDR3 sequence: CSVSLDTAYGYTF. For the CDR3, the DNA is TGCAGCGTCTCGCTGGACACCGCCTATGGCTACACCTTC.

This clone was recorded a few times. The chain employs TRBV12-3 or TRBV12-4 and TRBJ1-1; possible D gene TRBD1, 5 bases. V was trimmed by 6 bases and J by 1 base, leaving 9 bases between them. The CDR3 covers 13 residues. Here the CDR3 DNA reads TGTGCCAGCAGGCCACAGGAGAACACTGAAGCTTTCTTT. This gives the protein CASRPQENTEAFF.

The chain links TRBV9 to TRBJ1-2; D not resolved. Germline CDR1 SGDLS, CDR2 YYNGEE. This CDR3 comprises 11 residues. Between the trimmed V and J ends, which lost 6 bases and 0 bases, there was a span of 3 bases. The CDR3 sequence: CASTSNYGYTF. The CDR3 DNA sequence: TGTGCCAGCACTTCTAACTATGGCTACACCTTC.

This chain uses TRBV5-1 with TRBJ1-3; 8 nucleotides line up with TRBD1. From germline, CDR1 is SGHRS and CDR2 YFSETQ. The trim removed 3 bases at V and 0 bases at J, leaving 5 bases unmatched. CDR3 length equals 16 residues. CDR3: CASSSGQGISGNTIYF. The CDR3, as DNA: TGCGCCAGCAGCTCCGGACAGGGCATCTCTGGAAACACCATATATTTT.

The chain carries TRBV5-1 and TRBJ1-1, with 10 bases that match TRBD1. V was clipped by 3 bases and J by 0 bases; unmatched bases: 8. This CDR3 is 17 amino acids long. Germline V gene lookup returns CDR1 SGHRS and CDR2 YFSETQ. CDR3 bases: TGCGCCAGCAGCTCGGGACAGGGGATAATCATGAACACTGAAGCTTTCTTT. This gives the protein CASSSGQGIIMNTEAFF.

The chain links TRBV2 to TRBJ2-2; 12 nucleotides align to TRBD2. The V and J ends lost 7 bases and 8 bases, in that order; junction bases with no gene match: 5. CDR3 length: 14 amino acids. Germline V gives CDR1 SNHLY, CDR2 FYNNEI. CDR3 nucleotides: TGTGCCAGCAAGGGACTAGCGGGCCCGGGGGAGCTGTTTTTT. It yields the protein CASKGLAGPGELFF.

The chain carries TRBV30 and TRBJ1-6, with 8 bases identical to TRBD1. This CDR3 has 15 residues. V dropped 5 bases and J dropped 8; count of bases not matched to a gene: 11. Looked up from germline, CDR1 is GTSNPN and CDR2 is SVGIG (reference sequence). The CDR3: CAWPSGGIQHSPLHF. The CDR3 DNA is TGTGCCTGGCCCTCAGGGGGCATTCAACATTCACCCCTCCACTTT.

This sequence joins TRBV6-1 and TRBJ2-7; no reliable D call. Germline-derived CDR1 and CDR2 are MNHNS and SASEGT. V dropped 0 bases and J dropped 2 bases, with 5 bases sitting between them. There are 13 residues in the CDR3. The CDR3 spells CASSEAQAYEQYF. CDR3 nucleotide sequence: TGTGCCAGCAGTGAAGCGCAGGCCTACGAGCAGTACTTC.

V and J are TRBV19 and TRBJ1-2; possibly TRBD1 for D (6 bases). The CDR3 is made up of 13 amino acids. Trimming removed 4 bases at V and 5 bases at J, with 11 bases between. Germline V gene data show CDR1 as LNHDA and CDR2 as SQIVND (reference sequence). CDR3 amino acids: CASSTQGGYGYTF. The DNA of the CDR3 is TGTGCCAGTAGTACACAGGGTGGTTATGGCTACACCTTC.

The CDR3 loop reads CASSEGAADTQYF. The CDR3 DNA reads TGTGCCAGTAGTGAGGGAGCGGCAGATACGCAGTATTTT. This chain links TRBV19 with TRBJ2-3, with a weak D call TRBD2 (5 bases). Germline values: CDR1 LNHDA, CDR2 SQIVND (reference sequence). V lost 5 bases and J lost 4, with 10 bases in between. The CDR3 covers 13 residues. Complete variable domain (other parts from reference TRBV19 and TRBJ2-3): DGGITQSPKYLFRKEGQNVTLSCEQNLNHDAMYWYRQDPGQGLRLIYYSQIVNDFQKGDIAEGYSVSREKKESFPLTVTSAQKNPTAFYLCASSEGAADTQYFGPGTRLTVL.

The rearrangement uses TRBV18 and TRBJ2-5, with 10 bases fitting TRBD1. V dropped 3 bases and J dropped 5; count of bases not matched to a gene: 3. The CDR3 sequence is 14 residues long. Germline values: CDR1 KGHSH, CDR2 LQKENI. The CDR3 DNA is TGTGCCAGCTCACCGGGGACAGGGGCGGAGACCCAGTACTTC. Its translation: CASSPGTGAETQYF.

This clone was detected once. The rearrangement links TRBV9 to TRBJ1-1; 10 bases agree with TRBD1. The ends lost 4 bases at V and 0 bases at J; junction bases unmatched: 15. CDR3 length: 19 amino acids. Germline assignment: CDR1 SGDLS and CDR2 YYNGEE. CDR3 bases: TGTGCCAGCAGCCCCCAAGAAGGGACAGGGGAGTATATGAACACTGAAGCTTTCTTT. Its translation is CASSPQEGTGEYMNTEAFF. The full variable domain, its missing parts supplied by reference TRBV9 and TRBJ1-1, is DSGVTQTPKHLITATGQRVTLRCSPRSGDLSVYWYQQSLDQGLQFLIQYYNGEERAKGNILERFSAQQFPDLHSELNLSSLELGDSALYFCASSPQEGTGEYMNTEAFFGQGTRLTVV.

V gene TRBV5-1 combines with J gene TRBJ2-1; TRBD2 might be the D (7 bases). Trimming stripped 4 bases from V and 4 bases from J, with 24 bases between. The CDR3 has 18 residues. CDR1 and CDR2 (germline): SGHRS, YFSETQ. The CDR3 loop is CASSLHPWAGALYNEQFF. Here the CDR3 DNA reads TGCGCCAGCAGCCTTCACCCTTGGGCGGGGGCTTTATACAATGAGCAGTTCTTC.

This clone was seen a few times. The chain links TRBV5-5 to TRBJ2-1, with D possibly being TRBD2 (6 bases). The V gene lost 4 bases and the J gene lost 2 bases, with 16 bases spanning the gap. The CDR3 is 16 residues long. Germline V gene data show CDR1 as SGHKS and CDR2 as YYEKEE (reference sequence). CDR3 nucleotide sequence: TGTGCCAGCAGCATTGGGAGGAATCACCCCTACAATGAGCAGTTCTTC. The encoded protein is CASSIGRNHPYNEQFF.

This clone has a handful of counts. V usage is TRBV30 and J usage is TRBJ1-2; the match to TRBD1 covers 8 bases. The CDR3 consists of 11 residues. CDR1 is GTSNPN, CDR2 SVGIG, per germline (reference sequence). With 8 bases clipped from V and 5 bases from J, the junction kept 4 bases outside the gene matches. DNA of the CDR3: TGTGCCGGAAACAGGGGGTATGGCTACACCTTC. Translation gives CAGNRGYGYTF.

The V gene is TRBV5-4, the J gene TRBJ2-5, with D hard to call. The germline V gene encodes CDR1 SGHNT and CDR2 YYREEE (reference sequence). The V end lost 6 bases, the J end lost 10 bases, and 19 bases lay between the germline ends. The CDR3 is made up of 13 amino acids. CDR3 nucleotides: TGTGCCAGCACCATACCTCCCGCGGCAGACCAGTACTTC. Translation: CASTIPPAADQYF.

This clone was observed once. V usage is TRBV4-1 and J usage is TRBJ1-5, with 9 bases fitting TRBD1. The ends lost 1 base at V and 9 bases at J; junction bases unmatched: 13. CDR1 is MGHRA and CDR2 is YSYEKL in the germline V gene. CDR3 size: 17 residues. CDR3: CASSQGLTGGVERPQHF. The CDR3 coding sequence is TGCGCCAGCAGCCAAGGGTTAACAGGGGGCGTCGAAAGGCCCCAGCATTTT.

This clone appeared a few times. CDR3 in DNA: TGTGCCAGCTCACCAGGAACAGGGGCTGGAAACACCATATATTTT. Amino acid sequence: CASSPGTGAGNTIYF. The chain combines TRBV18 with TRBJ1-3, with 7 bases identical to TRBD1. J gave up 2 bases and V 2 bases, and 3 bases lay outside the gene matches. CDR3 length: 15 amino acids. CDR1 KGHSH and CDR2 LQKENI come from the germline V gene.

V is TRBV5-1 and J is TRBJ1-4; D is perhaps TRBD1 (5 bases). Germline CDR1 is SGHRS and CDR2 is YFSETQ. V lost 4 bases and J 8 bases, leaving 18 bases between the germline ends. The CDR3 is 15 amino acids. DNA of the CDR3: TGCGCCAGCAGCCAGCGCCAGGGCGGGGGAGAAAAACTGTTTTTT. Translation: CASSQRQGGGEKLFF.